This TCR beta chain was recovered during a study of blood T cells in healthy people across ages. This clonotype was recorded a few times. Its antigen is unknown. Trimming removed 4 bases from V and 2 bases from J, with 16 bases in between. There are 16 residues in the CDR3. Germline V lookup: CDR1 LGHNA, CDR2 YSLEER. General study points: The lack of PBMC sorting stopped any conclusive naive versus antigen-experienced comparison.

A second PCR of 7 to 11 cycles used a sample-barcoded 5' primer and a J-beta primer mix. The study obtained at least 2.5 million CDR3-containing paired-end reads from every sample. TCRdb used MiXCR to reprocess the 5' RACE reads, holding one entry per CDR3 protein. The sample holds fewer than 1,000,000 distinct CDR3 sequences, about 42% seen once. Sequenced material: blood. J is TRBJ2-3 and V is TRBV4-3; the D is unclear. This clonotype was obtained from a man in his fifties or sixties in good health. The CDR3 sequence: CASSLTLLANTDTQYF. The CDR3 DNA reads TGCGCCAGCAGCCTCACCCTTCTGGCAAACACAGATACGCAGTATTTT.